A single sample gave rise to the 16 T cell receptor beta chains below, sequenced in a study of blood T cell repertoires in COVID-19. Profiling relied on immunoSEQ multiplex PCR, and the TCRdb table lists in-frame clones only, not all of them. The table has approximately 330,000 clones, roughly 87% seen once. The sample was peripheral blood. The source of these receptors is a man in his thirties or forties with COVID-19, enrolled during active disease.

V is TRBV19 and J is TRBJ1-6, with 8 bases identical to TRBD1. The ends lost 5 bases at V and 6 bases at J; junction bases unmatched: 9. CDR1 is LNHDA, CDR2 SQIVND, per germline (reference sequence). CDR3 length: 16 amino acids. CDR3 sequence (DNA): TGTGCCAGTAGTCTTTGGACAGGGACGGGTAATTCACCCCTCCACTTT. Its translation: CASSLWTGTGNSPLHF. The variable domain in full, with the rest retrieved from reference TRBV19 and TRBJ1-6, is DGGITQSPKYLFRKEGQNVTLSCEQNLNHDAMYWYRQDPGQGLRLIYYSQIVNDFQKGDIAEGYSVSREKKESFPLTVTSAQKNPTAFYLCASSLWTGTGNSPLHFGNGTRLTVT.

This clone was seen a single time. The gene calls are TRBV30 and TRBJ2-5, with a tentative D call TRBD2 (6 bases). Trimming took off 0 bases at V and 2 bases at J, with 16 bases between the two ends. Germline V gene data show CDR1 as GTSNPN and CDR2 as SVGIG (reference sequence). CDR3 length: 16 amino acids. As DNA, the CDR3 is TGTGCCTGGAGTGTACCGCTGGTCGGGGGTCAAGAGACCCAGTACTTC. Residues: CAWSVPLVGGQETQYF.

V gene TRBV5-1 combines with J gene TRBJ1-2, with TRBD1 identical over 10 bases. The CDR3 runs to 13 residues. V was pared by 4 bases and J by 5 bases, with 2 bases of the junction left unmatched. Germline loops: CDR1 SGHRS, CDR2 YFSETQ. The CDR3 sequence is CASSKGQGYGYTF. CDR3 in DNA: TGCGCCAGCAGCAAGGGACAGGGGTATGGCTACACCTTC.

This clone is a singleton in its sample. The CDR3 DNA sequence: TGTGCCAGCAGCTTGTCCCAGGGGGCCACAGATACGCAGTATTTT. The encoded protein is CASSLSQGATDTQYF. The rearrangement uses TRBV5-4 and TRBJ2-3, with 8 bases lining up with TRBD1. The V segment lost 1 base and the J segment 2 bases; nucleotides outside the gene matches: 3. This CDR3 spans 15 amino acids. Germline CDR1 and CDR2: SGHNT and YYREEE (reference sequence). Based on the CDR3 plus reference TRBV5-4 and TRBJ2-3, the full variable domain is ETGVTQSPTHLIKTRGQQVTLRCSSQSGHNTVSWYQQALGQGPQFIFQYYREEENGRGNFPPRFSGLQFPNYSSELNVNALELDDSALYLCASSLSQGATDTQYFGPGTRLTVL.

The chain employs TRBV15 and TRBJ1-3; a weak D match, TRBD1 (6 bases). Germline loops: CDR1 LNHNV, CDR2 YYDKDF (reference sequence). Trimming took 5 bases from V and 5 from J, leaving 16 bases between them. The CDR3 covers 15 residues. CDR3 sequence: CATSVRQVTRNTIYF. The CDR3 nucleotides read TGTGCCACCAGCGTCCGACAGGTCACCAGAAACACCATATATTTT.

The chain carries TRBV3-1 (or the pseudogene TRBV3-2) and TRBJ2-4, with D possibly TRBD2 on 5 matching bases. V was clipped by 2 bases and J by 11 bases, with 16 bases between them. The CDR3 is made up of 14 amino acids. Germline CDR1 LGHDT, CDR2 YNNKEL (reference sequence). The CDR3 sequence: CASSQFPDSNVQYF. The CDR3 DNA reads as TGTGCCAGCAGCCAATTCCCGGACTCGAATGTTCAGTACTTC.

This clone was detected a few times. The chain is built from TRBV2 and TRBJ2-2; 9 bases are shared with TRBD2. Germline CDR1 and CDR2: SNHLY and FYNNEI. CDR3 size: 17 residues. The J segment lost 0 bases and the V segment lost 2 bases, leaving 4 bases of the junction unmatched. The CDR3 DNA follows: TGTGCCAGCAGTGAAAGAGCTAGCGGGGCGAACACCGGGGAGCTGTTTTTT. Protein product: CASSERASGANTGELFF. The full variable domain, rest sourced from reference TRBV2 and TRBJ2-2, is EPEVTQTPSHQVTQMGQEVILRCVPISNHLYFYWYRQILGQKVEFLVSFYNNEISEKSEIFDDQFSVERPDGSNFTLKIRSTKLEDSAMYFCASSERASGANTGELFFGEGSRLTVL.

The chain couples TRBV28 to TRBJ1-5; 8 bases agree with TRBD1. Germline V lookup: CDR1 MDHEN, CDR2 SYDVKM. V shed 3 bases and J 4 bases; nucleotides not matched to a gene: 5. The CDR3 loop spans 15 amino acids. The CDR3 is CASSFIGQGNQPQHF. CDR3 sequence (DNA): TGTGCCAGCAGTTTCATAGGACAGGGTAATCAGCCCCAGCATTTT.

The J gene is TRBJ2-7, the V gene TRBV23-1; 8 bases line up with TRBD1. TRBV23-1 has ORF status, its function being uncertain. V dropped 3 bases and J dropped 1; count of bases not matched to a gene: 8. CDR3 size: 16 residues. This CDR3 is CASSHCGTGKSYEQYF. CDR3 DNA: TGCGCCAGCAGTCATTGCGGGACAGGTAAATCCTACGAGCAGTACTTC.

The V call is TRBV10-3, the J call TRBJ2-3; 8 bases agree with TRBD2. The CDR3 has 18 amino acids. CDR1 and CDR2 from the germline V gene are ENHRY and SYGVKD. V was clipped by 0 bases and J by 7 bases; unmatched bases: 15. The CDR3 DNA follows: TGTGCCATCAGTGAGTCCGATTTAGCGGGGATAGACTCCTATACGCAGTATTTT. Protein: CAISESDLAGIDSYTQYF.

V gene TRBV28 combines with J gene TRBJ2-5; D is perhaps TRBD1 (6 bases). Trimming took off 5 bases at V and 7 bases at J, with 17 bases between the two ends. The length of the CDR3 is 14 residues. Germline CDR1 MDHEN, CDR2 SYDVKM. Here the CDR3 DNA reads TGTGCCAGCAGTCCTACAGGGATTTACGGGACCCAGTACTTC. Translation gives CASSPTGIYGTQYF. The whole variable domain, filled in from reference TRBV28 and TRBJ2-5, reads DVKVTQSSRYLVKRTGEKVFLECVQDMDHENMFWYRQDPGLGLRLIYFSYDVKMKEKGDIPEGYSVSREKKERFSLILESASTNQTSMYLCASSPTGIYGTQYFGPGTRLLVL.

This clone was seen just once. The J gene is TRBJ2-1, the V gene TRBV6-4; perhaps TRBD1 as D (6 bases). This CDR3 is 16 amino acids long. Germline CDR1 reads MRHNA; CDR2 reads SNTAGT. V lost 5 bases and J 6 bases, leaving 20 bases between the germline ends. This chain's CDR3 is CASSQTGQSGINEQFF. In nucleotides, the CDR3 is TGTGCCAGCAGTCAGACAGGACAATCGGGAATCAATGAGCAGTTCTTC.

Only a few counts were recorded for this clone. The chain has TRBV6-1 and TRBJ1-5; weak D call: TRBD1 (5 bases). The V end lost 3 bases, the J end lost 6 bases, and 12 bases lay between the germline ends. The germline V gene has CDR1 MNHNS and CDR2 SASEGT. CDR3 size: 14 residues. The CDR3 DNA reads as TGTGCCAGCAGTGAGGGGGGAACGAGTCAGCCCCAGCATTTT. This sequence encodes CASSEGGTSQPQHF.

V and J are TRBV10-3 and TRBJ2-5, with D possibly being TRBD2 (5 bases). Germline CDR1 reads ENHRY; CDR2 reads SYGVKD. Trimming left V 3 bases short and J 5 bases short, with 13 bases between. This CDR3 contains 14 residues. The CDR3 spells CAISDPLEKETQYF. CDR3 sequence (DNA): TGTGCCATCAGTGACCCACTAGAGAAGGAGACCCAGTACTTC.

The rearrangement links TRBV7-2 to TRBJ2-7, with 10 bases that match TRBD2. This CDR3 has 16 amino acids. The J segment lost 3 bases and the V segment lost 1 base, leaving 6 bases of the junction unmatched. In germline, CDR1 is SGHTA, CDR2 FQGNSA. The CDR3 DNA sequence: TGTGCCAGCAGCTTAGGAGGGAGCGGGGGGGGCTACGAGCAGTACTTC. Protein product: CASSLGGSGGGYEQYF.

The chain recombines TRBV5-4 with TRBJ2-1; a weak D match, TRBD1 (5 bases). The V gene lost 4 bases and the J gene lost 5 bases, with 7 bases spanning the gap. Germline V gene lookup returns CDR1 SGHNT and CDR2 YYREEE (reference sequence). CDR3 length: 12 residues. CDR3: CASSPQDNEQFF. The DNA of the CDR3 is TGTGCCAGCAGCCCACAGGACAATGAGCAGTTCTTC.